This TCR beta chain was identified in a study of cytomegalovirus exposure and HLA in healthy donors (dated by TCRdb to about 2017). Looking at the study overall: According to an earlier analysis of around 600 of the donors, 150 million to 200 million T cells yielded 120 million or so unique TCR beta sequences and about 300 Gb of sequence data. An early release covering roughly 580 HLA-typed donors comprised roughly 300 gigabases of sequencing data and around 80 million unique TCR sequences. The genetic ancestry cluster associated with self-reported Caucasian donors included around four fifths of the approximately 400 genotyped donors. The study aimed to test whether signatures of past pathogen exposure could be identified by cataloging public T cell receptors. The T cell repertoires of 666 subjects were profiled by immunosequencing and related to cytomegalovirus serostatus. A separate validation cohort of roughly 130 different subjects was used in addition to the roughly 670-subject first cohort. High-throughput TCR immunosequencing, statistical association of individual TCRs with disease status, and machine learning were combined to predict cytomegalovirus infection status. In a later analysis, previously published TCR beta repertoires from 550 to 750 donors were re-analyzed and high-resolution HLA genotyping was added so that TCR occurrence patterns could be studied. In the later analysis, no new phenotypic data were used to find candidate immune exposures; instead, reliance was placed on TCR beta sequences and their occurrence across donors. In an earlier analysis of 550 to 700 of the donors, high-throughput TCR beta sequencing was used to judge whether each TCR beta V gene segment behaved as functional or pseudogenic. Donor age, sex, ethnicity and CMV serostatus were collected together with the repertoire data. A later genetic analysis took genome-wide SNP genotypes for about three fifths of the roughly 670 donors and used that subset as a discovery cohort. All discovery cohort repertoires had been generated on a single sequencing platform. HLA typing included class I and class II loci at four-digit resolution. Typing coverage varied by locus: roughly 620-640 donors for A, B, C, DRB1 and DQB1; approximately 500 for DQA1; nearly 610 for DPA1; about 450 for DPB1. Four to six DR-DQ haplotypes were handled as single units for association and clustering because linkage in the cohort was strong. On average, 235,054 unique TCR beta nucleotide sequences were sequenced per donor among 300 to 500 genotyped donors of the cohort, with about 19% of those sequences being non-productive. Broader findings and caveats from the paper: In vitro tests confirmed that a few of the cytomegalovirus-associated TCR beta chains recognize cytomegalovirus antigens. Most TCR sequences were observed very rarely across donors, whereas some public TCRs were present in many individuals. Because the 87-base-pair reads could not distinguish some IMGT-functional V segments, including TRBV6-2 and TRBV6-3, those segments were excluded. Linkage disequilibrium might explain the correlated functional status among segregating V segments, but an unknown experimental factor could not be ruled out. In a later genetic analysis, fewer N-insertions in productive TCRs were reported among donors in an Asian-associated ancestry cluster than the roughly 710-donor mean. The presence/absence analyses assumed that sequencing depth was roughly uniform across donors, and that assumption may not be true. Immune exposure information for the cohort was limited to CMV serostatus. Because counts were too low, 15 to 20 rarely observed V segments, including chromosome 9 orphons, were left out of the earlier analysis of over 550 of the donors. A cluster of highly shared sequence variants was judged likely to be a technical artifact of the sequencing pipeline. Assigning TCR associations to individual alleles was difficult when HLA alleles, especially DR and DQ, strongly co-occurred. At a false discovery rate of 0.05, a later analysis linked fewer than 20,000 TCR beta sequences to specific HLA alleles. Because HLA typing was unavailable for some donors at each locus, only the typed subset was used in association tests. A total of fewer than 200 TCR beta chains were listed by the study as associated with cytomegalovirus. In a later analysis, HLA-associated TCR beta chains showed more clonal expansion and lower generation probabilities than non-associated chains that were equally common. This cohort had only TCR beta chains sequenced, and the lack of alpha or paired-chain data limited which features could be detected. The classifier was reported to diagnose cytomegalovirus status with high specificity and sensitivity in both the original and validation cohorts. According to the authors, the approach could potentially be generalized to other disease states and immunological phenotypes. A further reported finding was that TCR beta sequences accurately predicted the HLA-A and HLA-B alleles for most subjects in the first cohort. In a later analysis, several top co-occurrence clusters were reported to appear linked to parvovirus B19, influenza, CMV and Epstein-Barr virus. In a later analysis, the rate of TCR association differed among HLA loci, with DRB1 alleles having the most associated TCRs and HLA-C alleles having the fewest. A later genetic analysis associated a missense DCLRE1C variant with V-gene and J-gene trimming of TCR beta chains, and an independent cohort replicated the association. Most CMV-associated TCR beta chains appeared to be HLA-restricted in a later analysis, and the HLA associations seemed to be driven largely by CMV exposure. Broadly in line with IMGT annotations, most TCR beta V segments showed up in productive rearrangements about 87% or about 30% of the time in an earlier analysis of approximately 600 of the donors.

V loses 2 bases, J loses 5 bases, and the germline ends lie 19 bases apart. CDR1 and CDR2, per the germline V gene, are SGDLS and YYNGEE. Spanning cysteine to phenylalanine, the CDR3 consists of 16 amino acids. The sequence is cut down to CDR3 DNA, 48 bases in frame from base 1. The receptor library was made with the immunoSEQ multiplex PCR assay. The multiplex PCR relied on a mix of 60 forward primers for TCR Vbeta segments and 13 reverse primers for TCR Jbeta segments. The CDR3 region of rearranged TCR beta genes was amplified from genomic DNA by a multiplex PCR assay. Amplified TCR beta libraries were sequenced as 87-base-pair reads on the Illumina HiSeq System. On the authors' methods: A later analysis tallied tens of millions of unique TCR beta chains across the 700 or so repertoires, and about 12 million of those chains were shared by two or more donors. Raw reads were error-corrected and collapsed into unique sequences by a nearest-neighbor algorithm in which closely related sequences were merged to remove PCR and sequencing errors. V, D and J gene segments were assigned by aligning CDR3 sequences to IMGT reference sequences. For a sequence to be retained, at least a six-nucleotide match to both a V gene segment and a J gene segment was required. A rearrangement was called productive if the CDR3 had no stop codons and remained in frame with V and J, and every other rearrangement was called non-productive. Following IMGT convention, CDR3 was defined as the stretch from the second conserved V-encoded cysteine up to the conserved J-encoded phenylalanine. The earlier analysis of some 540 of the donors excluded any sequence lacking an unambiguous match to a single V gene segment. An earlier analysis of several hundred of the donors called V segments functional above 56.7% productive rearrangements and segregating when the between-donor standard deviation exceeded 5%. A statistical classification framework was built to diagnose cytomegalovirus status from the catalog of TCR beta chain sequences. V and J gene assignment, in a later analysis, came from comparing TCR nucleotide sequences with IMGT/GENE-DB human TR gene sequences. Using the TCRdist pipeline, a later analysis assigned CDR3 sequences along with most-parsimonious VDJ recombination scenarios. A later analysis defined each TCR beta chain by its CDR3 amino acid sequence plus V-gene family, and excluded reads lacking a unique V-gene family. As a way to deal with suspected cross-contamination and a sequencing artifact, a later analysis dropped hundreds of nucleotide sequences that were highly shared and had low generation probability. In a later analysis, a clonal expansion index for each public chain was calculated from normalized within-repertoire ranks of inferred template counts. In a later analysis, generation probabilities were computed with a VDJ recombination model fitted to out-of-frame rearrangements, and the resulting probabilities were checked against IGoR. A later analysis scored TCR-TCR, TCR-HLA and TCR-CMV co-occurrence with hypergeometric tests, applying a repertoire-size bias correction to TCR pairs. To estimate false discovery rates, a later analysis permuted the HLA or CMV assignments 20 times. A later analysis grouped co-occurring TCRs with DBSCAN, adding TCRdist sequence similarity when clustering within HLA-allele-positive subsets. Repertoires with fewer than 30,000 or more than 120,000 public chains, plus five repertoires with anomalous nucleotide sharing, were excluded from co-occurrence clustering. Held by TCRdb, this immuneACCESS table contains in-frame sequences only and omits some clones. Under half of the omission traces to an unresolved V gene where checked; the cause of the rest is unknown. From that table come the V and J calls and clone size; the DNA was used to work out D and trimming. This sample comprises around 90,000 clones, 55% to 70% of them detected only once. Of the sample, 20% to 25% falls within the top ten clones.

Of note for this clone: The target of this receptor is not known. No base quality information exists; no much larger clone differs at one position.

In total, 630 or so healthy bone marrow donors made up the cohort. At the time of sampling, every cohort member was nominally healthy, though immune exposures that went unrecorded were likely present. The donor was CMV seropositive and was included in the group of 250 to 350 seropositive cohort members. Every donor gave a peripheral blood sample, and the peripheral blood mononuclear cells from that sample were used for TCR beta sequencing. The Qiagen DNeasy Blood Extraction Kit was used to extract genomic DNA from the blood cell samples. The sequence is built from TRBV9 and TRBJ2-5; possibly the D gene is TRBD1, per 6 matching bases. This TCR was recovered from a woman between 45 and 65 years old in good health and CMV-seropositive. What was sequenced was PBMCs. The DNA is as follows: TGTGCCAGCAGCGTTACCGGGACACCATTTGTGGAGACCCAGTACTTC. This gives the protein CASSVTGTPFVETQYF.